Sequencing of this TCR beta chain was carried out in a study of Ad26.COV2.S vaccination and SARS-CoV-2 variants. TCRdb keeps only in-frame clones here, not all; method: immunoSEQ multiplex PCR. The repertoire includes 410,000 or so clones, 80% to 95% of them detected once, and roughly 1.7% sits in the top ten. The germline CDR1 and CDR2 sequences are LNHDA and SQIVND (reference sequence). CDR3 length: 18 amino acids. With 3 bases removed from V and 0 bases from J, the gap between germline ends came to 20 bases. Comments on this clone: Antigen unknown.

Regarding the study as a whole: Individuals receiving vaccine had higher spike-specific TCR breadth than placebo recipients did. Non-spike TCR breadth did not differ much between vaccine and placebo recipients.

Noted treatment: roughly 18 received Ad26.COV2.S at low or high dose, single or two shots; roughly 5 received placebo; per-sample allocation not given. Day 63 after the first vaccine or placebo injection was the time point for sampling. An adult donor aged 18-55 years was enrolled in Boston. In the vaccine, an Ad26 vector expressed the SARS-CoV-2 spike of the Wuhan strain. The sample in question was peripheral blood, obtained in a trial of Ad26.COV2.S vaccine versus placebo. The clonotype was recovered from a person aged 18-60 years who received the Ad26.COV2.S COVID-19 vaccine or a placebo. J is TRBJ1-1 and V is TRBV19; D might be TRBD1 (5 bases). The CDR3 DNA is TGTGCCAGTAGTATCCGCTTCGGGGGAGCTCCCTTGAACACTGAAGCTTTCTTT. It yields the protein CASSIRFGGAPLNTEAFF.